The 13 T cell receptor beta chains presented below share a single source sample, sequenced in a study. TCRdb re-called the 5' RACE reads through MiXCR, storing one row per CDR3 protein. The sample carries around 43,000 distinct CDR3 sequences, approximately 17% recorded once. Sequencing used naive CD4+ T cells sorted from a lymph node. Subset described: naive CD4+ T cells, CD4+CD45RA+CD25-. The receptors derive from a female donor with breast cancer.

This clonotype was recorded a few times. The chain is built from TRBV18 and TRBJ2-7; TRBD2 matches at 7 bases. Per germline, CDR1 KGHSH and CDR2 LQKENI. The CDR3 has 15 residues. J gave up 0 bases and V 4 bases, and 6 bases lay outside the gene matches. The CDR3 loop is CASSRTRSASYEQYF. The CDR3 region has the DNA TGTGCCAGCTCACGGACTAGATCAGCCTCCTACGAGCAGTACTTC. Using reference TRBV18 and TRBJ2-7 for the parts outside the CDR3, the full variable domain is NAGVMQNPRHLVRRRGQEARLRCSPMKGHSHVYWYRQLPEEGLKFMVYLQKENIIDESGMPKERFSAEFPKEGPSILRIQQVVRGDSAAYFCASSRTRSASYEQYFGPGTRLTVT.

This clonotype has just a few counts. The genes are TRBV7-9 and TRBJ2-2; D is ambiguous. The CDR3 has 15 residues. CDR1 and CDR2 (germline): SEHNR, FQNEAQ (reference sequence). V shed 5 bases and J shed 3 bases, with 13 bases lying between them. Written as DNA, the CDR3 is TGTGCCAGCAGCGTCGATCTCGGCTACACCGGGGAGCTGTTTTTT. This codes for CASSVDLGYTGELFF.

Comment on this clonotype: Being one base from a much bigger clone, this may be a read error. The rearrangement joins TRBV5-1 to TRBJ1-1; no clear D gene. The CDR3 runs 11 residues. Germline V gene sequence: CDR1 SGHRS, CDR2 YFSETQ. For the CDR3, the DNA is TGCGCCAGCAGCTCATGGGTTGGAGCTTCCTTT. Encoded protein: CASSSWVGASF.

As to this clonotype: The junction does not match germline at one end; this may be a read error. The rearrangement links TRBV3-1 to TRBJ2-2; tentative D call: TRBD2 (5 bases). Germline-derived CDR1 and CDR2 are LGHDT and YNNKEL (reference sequence). The CDR3 is 14 residues long. Written as DNA, the CDR3 is TGTGCCAGCAGCCAAGCGGCGAACACCGGGGAGCTGCCTTTT. Its translation: CASSQAANTGELPF.

In DNA, the CDR3 is TGTGCCAGCAGTGACCCGGGGCGGGAGACCCAGTACTTC. Translated: CASSDPGRETQYF. The chain recombines TRBV25-1 with TRBJ2-5; D assignment may be TRBD1 or TRBD2 (5 bases each). V shed 3 bases and J shed 5 bases, with 10 bases lying between them. From germline, CDR1 is MGHDK and CDR2 SYGVNS. There are 13 residues in the CDR3.

CDR3: CASSLFGDSNNEQFF. DNA for the CDR3: TGCGCCAGCAGCTTGTTCGGCGACTCAAACAATGAGCAGTTCTTC. V is TRBV5-1 and J is TRBJ2-1; D ambiguous. This CDR3 region has 15 residues. The ends were cut back, 1 base at V and 5 bases at J, with 13 bases in the middle. Germline CDR1 SGHRS, CDR2 YFSETQ.

This clonotype was picked up a small number of times. The rearrangement joins TRBV5-1 to TRBJ1-5; D unresolved. The CDR3 is 13 amino acids. Germline CDR1 is SGHRS and CDR2 is YFSETQ. With 2 bases removed from V and 3 bases from J, the gap between germline ends came to 6 bases. CDR3 sequence: CASSFDVNQPQHF. In nucleotides, the CDR3 is TGCGCCAGCAGCTTCGATGTCAATCAGCCCCAGCATTTT.

J is TRBJ2-7 and V is TRBV6-5, with D possibly TRBD2 on 5 matching bases. The CDR3 extends over 15 amino acids. Trimming took off 2 bases at V and 2 bases at J, with 13 bases between the two ends. Germline V gene sequence: CDR1 MNHEY, CDR2 SVGAGI. The CDR3 reads CASSYLSDGAYEQYF. The CDR3 DNA reads TGTGCCAGCAGTTACCTATCGGACGGGGCCTACGAGCAGTACTTC.

The rearrangement links TRBV5-1 to TRBJ2-1; 10 bases agree with TRBD1. Germline V gene data show CDR1 as SGHRS and CDR2 as YFSETQ. The CDR3 runs to 15 residues. V shed 3 bases and J 7 bases; nucleotides not matched to a gene: 7. The chain's CDR3 is CASSSRDRGGNEQFF. The DNA of the CDR3 is TGCGCCAGCAGCTCCCGGGACAGGGGTGGTAATGAGCAGTTCTTC.

This clonotype was observed a few times. This sequence joins TRBV5-1 and TRBJ1-1; the D gene is possibly TRBD1 (5 bases). V gave up 4 bases and J gave up 6 bases, with 22 bases separating them. Germline V gene data show CDR1 as SGHRS and CDR2 as YFSETQ. This CDR3 region has 16 residues. The CDR3 DNA reads TGCGCCAGCAGCCGATCGGGAGGGGCGGATTATGCTGAAGCTTTCTTT. Translated: CASSRSGGADYAEAFF.

Points on this clonotype: Lacking the conserved final phenylalanine or tryptophan, this CDR3 likely reflects a read error. It is unclear where the CDR3 begins or ends on the DNA, so no DNA is shown, and the CDR3 is as TCRdb lists it. The chain carries TRBV7-2 and TRBJ2-1; TRBD2 reflects the table's D call only, with no check against the DNA. Germline V CDR1 and CDR2: SGHTA, FQGNSA. The CDR3 contains 14 residues when both ends are counted. CDR3 in amino acids: CASSLVLASNEKFS.

This clonotype has at least ten counts. The rearrangement uses TRBV5-1 and TRBJ1-2, with D unresolved. The V gene lost 0 bases and the J gene lost 8 bases, with 11 bases spanning the gap. The germline V gene has CDR1 SGHRS and CDR2 YFSETQ. CDR3 length: 13 residues. The CDR3 here is CASSLAPLQGYTF. The CDR3 region has the DNA TGCGCCAGCAGCTTGGCCCCCTTACAAGGCTACACCTTC. Complete variable domain (other parts from reference TRBV5-1 and TRBJ1-2): KAGVTQTPRYLIKTRGQQVTLSCSPISGHRSVSWYQQTPGQGLQFLFEYFSETQRNKGNFPGRFSGRQFSNSRSEMNVSTLELGDSALYLCASSLAPLQGYTFGSGTRLTVV.

The table lists this clonotype with a few counts. The CDR3 nucleotides are TGCGCCAGCAGCGCCGGACAGGCTAGCACAGATACGCAGTATTTT. Amino acids: CASSAGQASTDTQYF. The rearrangement links TRBV5-1 to TRBJ2-3; 7 bases agree with TRBD1. The V segment lost 4 bases and the J segment 0 bases; nucleotides outside the gene matches: 5. Germline V CDR1 and CDR2: SGHRS, YFSETQ. The CDR3 loop spans 15 amino acids.